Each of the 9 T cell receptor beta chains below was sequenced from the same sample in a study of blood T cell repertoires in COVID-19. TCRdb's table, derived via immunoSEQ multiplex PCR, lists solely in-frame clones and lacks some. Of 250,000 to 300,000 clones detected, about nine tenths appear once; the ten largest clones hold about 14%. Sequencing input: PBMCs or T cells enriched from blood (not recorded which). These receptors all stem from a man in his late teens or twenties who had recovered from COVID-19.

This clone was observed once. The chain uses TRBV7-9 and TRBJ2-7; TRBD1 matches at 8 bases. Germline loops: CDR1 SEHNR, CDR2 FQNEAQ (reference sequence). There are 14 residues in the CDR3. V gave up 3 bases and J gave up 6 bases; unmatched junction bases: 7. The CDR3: CASSLQGASLEQYF. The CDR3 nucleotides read TGTGCCAGCAGCTTGCAGGGGGCATCACTCGAGCAGTACTTC. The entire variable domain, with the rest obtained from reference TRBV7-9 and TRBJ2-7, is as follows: DTGVSQNPRHKITKRGQNVTFRCDPISEHNRLYWYRQTLGQGPEFLTYFQNEAQLEKSRLLSDRFSAERPKGSFSTLEIQRTEQGDSAMYLCASSLQGASLEQYFGPGTRLTVT.

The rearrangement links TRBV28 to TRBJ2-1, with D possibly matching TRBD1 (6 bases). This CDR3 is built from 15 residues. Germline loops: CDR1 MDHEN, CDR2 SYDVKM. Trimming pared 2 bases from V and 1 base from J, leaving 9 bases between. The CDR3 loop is CASSLGTPSYNEQFF. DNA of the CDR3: TGTGCCAGCAGTTTAGGGACACCTTCCTACAATGAGCAGTTCTTC.

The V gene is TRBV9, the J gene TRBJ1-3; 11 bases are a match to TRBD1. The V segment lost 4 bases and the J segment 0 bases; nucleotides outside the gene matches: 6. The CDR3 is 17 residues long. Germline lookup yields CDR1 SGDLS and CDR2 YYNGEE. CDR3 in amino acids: CASSPRDRGFSGNTIYF. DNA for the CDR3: TGTGCCAGCAGCCCCCGGGACAGGGGGTTCTCTGGAAACACCATATATTTT.

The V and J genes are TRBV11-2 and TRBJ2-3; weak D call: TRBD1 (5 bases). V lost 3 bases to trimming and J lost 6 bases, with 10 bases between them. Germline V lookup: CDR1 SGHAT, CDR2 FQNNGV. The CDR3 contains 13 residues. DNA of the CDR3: TGTGCCAGCAGCTTCACAGGTGCGGATACGCAGTATTTT. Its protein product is CASSFTGADTQYF.

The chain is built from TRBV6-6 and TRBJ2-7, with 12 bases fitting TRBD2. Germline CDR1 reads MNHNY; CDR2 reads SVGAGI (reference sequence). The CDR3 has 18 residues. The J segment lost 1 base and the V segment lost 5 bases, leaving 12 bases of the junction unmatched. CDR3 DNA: TGTGCCAGCAGTCGTTTCGCGGGACTAGCGGGCTCTTCCTACGAGCAGTACTTC. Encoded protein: CASSRFAGLAGSSYEQYF.

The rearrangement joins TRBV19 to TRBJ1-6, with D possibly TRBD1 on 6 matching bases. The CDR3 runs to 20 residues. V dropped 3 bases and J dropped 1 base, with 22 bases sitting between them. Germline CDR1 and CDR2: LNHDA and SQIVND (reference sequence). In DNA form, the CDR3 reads TGTGCCAGTAGTATTGCCGCGGCCAGGGGATGGAGGTCCTATAATTCACCCCTCCACTTT. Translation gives CASSIAAARGWRSYNSPLHF.

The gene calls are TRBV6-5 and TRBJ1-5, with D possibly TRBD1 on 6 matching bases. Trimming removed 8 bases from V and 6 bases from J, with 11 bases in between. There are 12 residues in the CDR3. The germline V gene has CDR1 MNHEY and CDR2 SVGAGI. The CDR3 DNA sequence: TGTGCCAGCGGGGAGGGGGGTCAGCCCCAGCATTTT. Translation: CASGEGGQPQHF.

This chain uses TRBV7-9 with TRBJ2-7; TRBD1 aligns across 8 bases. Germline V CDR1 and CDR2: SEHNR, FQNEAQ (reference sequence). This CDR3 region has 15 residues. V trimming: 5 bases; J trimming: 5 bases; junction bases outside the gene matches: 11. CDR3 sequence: CASSGFIRGLHEQYF. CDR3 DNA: TGTGCCAGCAGCGGATTTATCAGGGGGCTCCACGAGCAGTACTTC.

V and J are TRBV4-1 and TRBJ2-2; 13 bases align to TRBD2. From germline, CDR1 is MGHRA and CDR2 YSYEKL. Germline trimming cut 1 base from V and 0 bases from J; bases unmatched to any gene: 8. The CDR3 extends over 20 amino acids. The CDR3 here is CASSQAGLAGEFANTGELFF. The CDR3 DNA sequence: TGCGCCAGCAGCCAAGCCGGACTAGCGGGAGAGTTCGCGAACACCGGGGAGCTGTTTTTT.